A single sample gave rise to the 22 T cell receptor beta chains below, sequenced in a study of blood T cells in healthy people across ages. Sample-barcoded 5' priming and a J-beta primer mix drove a second PCR of roughly 7 to 11 cycles. MiXCR, applied by TCRdb to the 5' RACE reads, yields one record per CDR3 protein. The table has 1.5 million to 2 million distinct CDR3 sequences, about 31% seen once; the top ten hold around 11%. Sequenced: blood. The source is a woman aged 30 to 39 in good health.

At least ten counts were recorded for this clonotype. The V and J genes are TRBV7-9 and TRBJ2-5, with TRBD1 matching over 8 bases. The CDR3 has 15 residues. Germline V gene data show CDR1 as SEHNR and CDR2 as FQNEAQ (reference sequence). With V trimmed by 7 bases and J by 3 bases, 10 bases remained unmatched. The CDR3 bases are TGTGCCAGCACCACCGGGACAGGCCGAGAAGAGACCCAGTACTTC. It codes for CASTTGTGREETQYF.

The chain has TRBV2 and TRBJ2-7; 7 bases align to TRBD2. CDR1 is SNHLY and CDR2 is FYNNEI in the germline V gene. CDR3 length equals 15 residues. Trimming at V came to 6 bases and at J to 0 bases, leaving 8 bases not matched to a gene. The CDR3 region has the DNA TGTGCCAGCAGCAATCTGGGGGGGAGCTCCTACGAGCAGTACTTC. Translating gives CASSNLGGSSYEQYF.

There are a few counts of this clonotype. The chain combines TRBV6-1 with TRBJ1-2, with a possible D match to TRBD1 (5 bases). Germline loops: CDR1 MNHNS, CDR2 SASEGT. Deletions cut 6 bases from V and 4 bases from J, with 18 bases between. The CDR3 length is 15 residues. Here the CDR3 DNA reads TGTGCCAGCAGGGGGTTCGGGACGGATGCCTATGGCTACACCTTC. It yields the protein CASRGFGTDAYGYTF.

This chain uses TRBV7-2 with TRBJ2-1; no reliable D call. CDR1 is SGHTA and CDR2 is FQGNSA in the germline V gene. V shed 4 bases and J shed 8 bases, with 6 bases lying between them. This CDR3 has 11 amino acids. The CDR3 DNA reads TGTGCCAGCAGCTGGCTGGATGAGCAGTTCTTC. It is translated as CASSWLDEQFF.

In this sample, this clonotype turned up a few times. This chain joins TRBV12-3 or TRBV12-4 and TRBJ1-1; D perhaps matches TRBD1 (5 bases). The CDR3 contains 13 residues. V gave up 5 bases and J gave up 10 bases, with 17 bases separating them. CDR3 region: CASSLRTLGGAFF. CDR3 coding DNA: TGTGCCAGCAGTCTCCGGACGCTCGGGGGAGCTTTCTTT.

The chain recombines TRBV2 with TRBJ1-5; 7 positions agree with TRBD1. Germline values: CDR1 SNHLY, CDR2 FYNNEI. The CDR3 sequence is 13 residues long. V trimming: 6 bases; J trimming: 7 bases; junction bases outside the gene matches: 6. CDR3 amino acids: CASRDDRAQPQHF. In DNA form, the CDR3 reads TGTGCCAGCAGGGACGACAGGGCACAGCCCCAGCATTTT.

This chain links TRBV4-1 with TRBJ1-1; the match to TRBD1 covers 8 bases. The junction had 8 bases not matched to a gene; V was cut back by 3 bases and J by 5 bases. This CDR3 is built from 15 residues. Per germline, CDR1 MGHRA and CDR2 YSYEKL. CDR3 loop: CASSQVRGRGTEAFF. CDR3 sequence (DNA): TGCGCCAGCAGCCAGGTCAGGGGGCGCGGGACTGAAGCTTTCTTT.

This clonotype was counted only a few times. The CDR3 DNA is TGCGCCAGCAGCTCCCAGCCGGGACAGGGGGACTACGAGCAGTACTTC. Its translation is CASSSQPGQGDYEQYF. The chain joins TRBV5-1 to TRBJ2-7, with 11 bases matching TRBD1. Per germline, CDR1 SGHRS and CDR2 YFSETQ. CDR3 length: 16 residues. V shed 3 bases, J shed 3 bases, and the junction held 8 bases outside the gene matches.

This clonotype appeared a few times. The chain uses TRBV7-2 and TRBJ2-7; 14 bases match TRBD2. Trimming cost V 6 bases and J 2 bases; bases outside gene matches: 12. The CDR3 contains 18 residues. The germline V gene has CDR1 SGHTA and CDR2 FQGNSA. CDR3 in DNA: TGTGCCAGCAGTAAGGGACTAGCGGGAGTATATCTCCCCTACGAGCAGTACTTC. Its protein product is CASSKGLAGVYLPYEQYF.

The CDR3 DNA reads TGTGCCAGCAACCCACAAGGGTACACCAACAATGAGCAGTTCTTC. Amino acid sequence: CASNPQGYTNNEQFF. The rearrangement links TRBV7-8 to TRBJ2-1; D not certain. In germline, CDR1 is SGHVS, CDR2 FQNEAQ. CDR3 length: 15 amino acids. The V and J ends lost 7 bases and 5 bases respectively, with 18 bases between them. The full variable domain, rest sourced from reference TRBV7-8 and TRBJ2-1, is GAGVSQSPRYKVAKRGQDVALRCDPISGHVSLFWYQQALGQGPEFLTYFQNEAQLDKSGLPSDRFFAERPEGSVSTLKIQRTQQEDSAVYLCASNPQGYTNNEQFFGPGTRLTVL.

V usage is TRBV6-1 and J usage is TRBJ1-2, with unresolved D. CDR3 length: 17 amino acids. Trimming took 5 bases from V and 4 from J, leaving 23 bases between them. Looked up from germline, CDR1 is MNHNS and CDR2 is SASEGT. In DNA form, the CDR3 reads TGTGCCAGCAGTAGGGATATATATACCTTACCGACCTATGGCTACACCTTC. This sequence encodes CASSRDIYTLPTYGYTF.

This chain links TRBV15 with TRBJ2-5; D ambiguous. The CDR3 covers 17 residues. Germline V CDR1 and CDR2: LNHNV, YYDKDF (reference sequence). The V gene lost 1 base and the J gene lost 0 bases, with 15 bases spanning the gap. CDR3 residues: CATSRGKAGLYQETQYF. The CDR3 DNA reads TGTGCCACCAGCAGAGGTAAGGCAGGCCTTTACCAAGAGACCCAGTACTTC.

The genes are TRBV5-6 and TRBJ2-5; D unresolved. The germline V gene encodes CDR1 SGHDT and CDR2 YYEEEE. V lost 2 bases, J lost 5 bases, and 13 bases lay in between. The CDR3 length is 14 residues. The CDR3 DNA reads TGTGCCAGCAGCTTTGTGTCAGTAGGGGAGACCCAGTACTTC. It encodes CASSFVSVGETQYF. The whole variable domain, remainder taken from reference TRBV5-6 and TRBJ2-5, is DAGVTQSPTHLIKTRGQQVTLRCSPKSGHDTVSWYQQALGQGPQFIFQYYEEEERQRGNFPDRFSGHQFPNYSSELNVNALLLGDSALYLCASSFVSVGETQYFGPGTRLLVL.

This clonotype appeared a few times. The CDR3 region is CASSLEDLAGQYEQYF. In nucleotides, the CDR3 is TGTGCCAGCAGCTTAGAGGACCTAGCGGGACAATACGAGCAGTACTTC. V gene TRBV11-2 combines with J gene TRBJ2-5; 9 bases match TRBD2. The DNA end is a closer match to TRBJ2-7, so the J assignment may be wrong. The length of the CDR3 is 16 residues. From germline, CDR1 is SGHAT and CDR2 FQNNGV.

This clonotype turned up a few times. The V and J genes are TRBV6-1 and TRBJ2-1; D not resolved. Germline V gene lookup returns CDR1 MNHNS and CDR2 SASEGT. The CDR3 consists of 17 residues. V was shortened by 3 bases and J by 8 bases, with 23 bases between the two germline ends. The CDR3 loop is CASSDEFMRARPDEQFF. CDR3 nucleotides: TGTGCCAGCAGTGATGAATTCATGCGCGCCCGTCCCGATGAGCAGTTCTTC.

This clonotype was picked up a small number of times. CDR3 nucleotide sequence: TGCAGGATCCCGGGACTAGCGGGGACAGCGGATACGCAGTATTTT. Translated, it gives CRIPGLAGTADTQYF. This chain connects TRBV20-1 to TRBJ2-3; 13 bases align to TRBD2. This CDR3 is built from 15 residues. Germline V CDR1 and CDR2: DFQATT, SNEGSKA (reference sequence).

The chain has TRBV11-2 and TRBJ2-7; the match to TRBD2 covers 7 bases. This CDR3 spans 15 amino acids. With V trimmed by 4 bases and J by 5 bases, 11 bases remained unmatched. Germline values: CDR1 SGHAT, CDR2 FQNNGV. Here the CDR3 DNA reads TGTGCCAGCAGCTCGACCGGGACTACCCCGGACGAGCAGTACTTC. Translated, it gives CASSSTGTTPDEQYF.

The V call is TRBV5-1, the J call TRBJ1-2; 7 bases align to TRBD1. Germline V gene sequence: CDR1 SGHRS, CDR2 YFSETQ. V was pared by 0 bases and J by 4 bases, with 6 bases of the junction left unmatched. CDR3 length: 15 amino acids. The CDR3 DNA is TGCGCCAGCAGCTTGGACAGGGGTTCACTCTATGGCTACACCTTC. Translated, it gives CASSLDRGSLYGYTF.

The chain has TRBV5-1 and TRBJ2-1; D may be TRBD2 (6 bases). Trimming removed 5 bases at V and 5 bases at J, with 17 bases between. Germline values: CDR1 SGHRS, CDR2 YFSETQ. The CDR3 is 15 residues long. The CDR3 is CASRPGTSPHNEQFF. CDR3 bases: TGCGCCAGCAGACCCGGGACTTCACCTCACAATGAGCAGTTCTTC.

This clonotype was counted only a few times. This chain joins TRBV7-9 and TRBJ1-2, with D possibly matching TRBD1 (6 bases). V was clipped by 5 bases and J by 1 base, with 14 bases between them. CDR3 length: 15 amino acids. CDR1 and CDR2 from the germline V gene are SEHNR and FQNEAQ (reference sequence). The CDR3 nucleotides are TGTGCCAGCAGCCAAGGGGGGATGTTTAACTATGGCTACACCTTC. It codes for CASSQGGMFNYGYTF.

This clonotype was detected only a few times. This chain joins TRBV2 and TRBJ2-3; D is unresolved. The CDR3 runs 15 residues. Germline V gene sequence: CDR1 SNHLY, CDR2 FYNNEI. V was cut by 3 bases and J by 0 bases, with 10 bases left in between. CDR3 residues: CASSEGQTSTDTQYF. The CDR3 DNA sequence: TGTGCCAGCAGTGAGGGTCAGACTAGCACAGATACGCAGTATTTT.

This clonotype was seen a single time. Compared with germline, one end of the junction differs, possibly owing to a read error. The rearrangement joins TRBV10-3 to TRBJ2-2; D remains unclear. Germline V lookup: CDR1 ENHRY, CDR2 SYGVKD. The CDR3 runs to 14 residues. This CDR3 reads CAISGAENTEELFF. CDR3 DNA: TGTGCCATCAGTGGAGCTGAAAACACCGAGGAGCTGTTTTTT.